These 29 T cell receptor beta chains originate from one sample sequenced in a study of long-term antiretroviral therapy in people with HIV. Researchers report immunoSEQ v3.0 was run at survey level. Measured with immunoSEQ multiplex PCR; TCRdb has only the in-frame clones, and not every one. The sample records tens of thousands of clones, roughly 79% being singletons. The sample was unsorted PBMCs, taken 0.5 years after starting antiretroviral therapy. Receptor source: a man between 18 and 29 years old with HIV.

The CDR3 is CASSLGQGDLEQYF. CDR3 coding DNA: TGTGCCAGCAGCTTAGGACAGGGGGATCTCGAGCAGTACTTC. The chain couples TRBV7-9 to TRBJ2-7; 9 positions match TRBD1. V shed 1 base and J 6 bases; nucleotides not matched to a gene: 4. CDR3 length: 14 residues. The germline V gene has CDR1 SEHNR and CDR2 FQNEAQ (reference sequence).

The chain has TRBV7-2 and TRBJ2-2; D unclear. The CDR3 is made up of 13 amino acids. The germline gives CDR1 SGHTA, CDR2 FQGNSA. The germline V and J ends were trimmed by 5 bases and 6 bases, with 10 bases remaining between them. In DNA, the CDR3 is TGTGCCAGCAGCCGCGGTGCCGCCGGGGAGCTGTTTTTT. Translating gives CASSRGAAGELFF.

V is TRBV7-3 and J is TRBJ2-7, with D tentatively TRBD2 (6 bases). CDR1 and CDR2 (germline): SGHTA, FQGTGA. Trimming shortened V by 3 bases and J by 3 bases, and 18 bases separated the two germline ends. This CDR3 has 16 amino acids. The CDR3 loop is CASSLTGTGNLYEQYF. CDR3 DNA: TGTGCCAGCAGCTTGACCGGGACTGGGAATCTCTACGAGCAGTACTTC.

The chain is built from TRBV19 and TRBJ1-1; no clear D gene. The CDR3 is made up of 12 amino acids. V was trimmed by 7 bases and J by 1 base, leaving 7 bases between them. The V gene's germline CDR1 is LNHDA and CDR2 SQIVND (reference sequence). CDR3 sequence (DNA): TGTGCCAGTATAGGGCCGAACACTGAAGCTTTCTTT. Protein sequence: CASIGPNTEAFF. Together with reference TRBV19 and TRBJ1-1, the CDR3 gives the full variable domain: DGGITQSPKYLFRKEGQNVTLSCEQNLNHDAMYWYRQDPGQGLRLIYYSQIVNDFQKGDIAEGYSVSREKKESFPLTVTSAQKNPTAFYLCASIGPNTEAFFGQGTRLTVV.

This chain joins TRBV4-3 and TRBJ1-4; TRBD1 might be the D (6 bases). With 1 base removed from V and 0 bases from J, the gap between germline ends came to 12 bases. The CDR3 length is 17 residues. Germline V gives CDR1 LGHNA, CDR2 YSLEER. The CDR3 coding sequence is TGCGCCAGCAGCCAAGTTTGGGGGGCCGCAACTAATGAAAAACTGTTTTTT. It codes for CASSQVWGAATNEKLFF.

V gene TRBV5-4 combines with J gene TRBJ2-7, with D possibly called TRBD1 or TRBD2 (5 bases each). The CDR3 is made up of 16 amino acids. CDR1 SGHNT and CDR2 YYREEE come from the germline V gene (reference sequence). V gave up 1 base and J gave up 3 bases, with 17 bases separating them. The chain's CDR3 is CASSLHRERGVYEQYF. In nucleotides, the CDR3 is TGTGCCAGCAGCTTGCATCGCGAAAGAGGGGTCTACGAGCAGTACTTC.

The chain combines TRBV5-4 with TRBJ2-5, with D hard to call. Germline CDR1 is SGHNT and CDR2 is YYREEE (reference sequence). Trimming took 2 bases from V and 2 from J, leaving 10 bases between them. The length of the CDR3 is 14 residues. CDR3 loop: CASSFPELQETQYF. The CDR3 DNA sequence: TGTGCCAGCAGCTTCCCAGAATTACAAGAGACCCAGTACTTC.

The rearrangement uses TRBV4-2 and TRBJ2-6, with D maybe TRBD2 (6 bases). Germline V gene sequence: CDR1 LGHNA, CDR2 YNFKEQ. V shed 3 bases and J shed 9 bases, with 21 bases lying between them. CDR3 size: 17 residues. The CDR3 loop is CASSQTGLSAGFNVLTF. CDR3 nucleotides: TGTGCCAGCAGCCAGACGGGACTTTCGGCCGGATTCAACGTCCTGACTTTC.

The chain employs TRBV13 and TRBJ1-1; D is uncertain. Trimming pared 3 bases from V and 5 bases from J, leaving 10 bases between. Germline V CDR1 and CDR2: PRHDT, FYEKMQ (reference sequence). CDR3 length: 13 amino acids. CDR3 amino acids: CASSFYDETEAFF. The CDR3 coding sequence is TGTGCCAGCAGCTTTTACGATGAGACTGAAGCTTTCTTT.

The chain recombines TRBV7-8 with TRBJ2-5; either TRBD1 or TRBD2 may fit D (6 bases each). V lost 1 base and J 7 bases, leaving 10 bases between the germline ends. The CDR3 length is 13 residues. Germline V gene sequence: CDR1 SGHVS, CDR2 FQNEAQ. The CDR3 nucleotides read TGTGCCAGCAGCTTAGTCGAGGGGGGGACCCAGTACTTC. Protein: CASSLVEGGTQYF.

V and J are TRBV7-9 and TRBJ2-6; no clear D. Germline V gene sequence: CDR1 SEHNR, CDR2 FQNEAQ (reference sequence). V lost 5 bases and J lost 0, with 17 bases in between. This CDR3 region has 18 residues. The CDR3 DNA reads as TGTGCCAGCAGCATCCGCTGGGCCACCACCTCTGGGGCCAACGTCCTGACTTTC. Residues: CASSIRWATTSGANVLTF.

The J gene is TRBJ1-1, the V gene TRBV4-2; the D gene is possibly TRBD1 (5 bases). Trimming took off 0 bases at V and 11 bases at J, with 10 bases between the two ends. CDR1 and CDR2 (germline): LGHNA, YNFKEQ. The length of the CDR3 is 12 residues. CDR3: CASSQEAGGAFF. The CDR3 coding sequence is TGTGCCAGCAGCCAAGAGGCGGGGGGTGCTTTCTTT.

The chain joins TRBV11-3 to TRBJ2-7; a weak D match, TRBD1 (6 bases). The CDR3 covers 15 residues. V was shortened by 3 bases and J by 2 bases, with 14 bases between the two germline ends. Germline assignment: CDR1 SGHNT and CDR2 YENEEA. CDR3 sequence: CASSFERTEAYEQYF. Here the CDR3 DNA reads TGTGCCAGCAGCTTTGAACGGACAGAGGCCTACGAGCAGTACTTC.

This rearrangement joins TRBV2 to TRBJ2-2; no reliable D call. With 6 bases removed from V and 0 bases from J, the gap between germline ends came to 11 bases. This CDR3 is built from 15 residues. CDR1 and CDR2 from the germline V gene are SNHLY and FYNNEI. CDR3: CASRAGDTNTGELFF. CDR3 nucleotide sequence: TGTGCCAGCAGAGCAGGAGATACGAACACCGGGGAGCTGTTTTTT.

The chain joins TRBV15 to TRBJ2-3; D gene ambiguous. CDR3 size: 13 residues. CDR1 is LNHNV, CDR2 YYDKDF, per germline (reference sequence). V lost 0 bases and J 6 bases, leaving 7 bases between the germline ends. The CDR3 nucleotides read TGTGCCACCAGCAGAGATGAGAGGGATACGCAGTATTTT. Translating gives CATSRDERDTQYF.

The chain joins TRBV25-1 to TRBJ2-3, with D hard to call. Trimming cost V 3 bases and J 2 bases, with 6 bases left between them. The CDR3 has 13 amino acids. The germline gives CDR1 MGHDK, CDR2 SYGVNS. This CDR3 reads CASSEGFTDTQYF. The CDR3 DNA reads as TGTGCCAGCAGTGAGGGCTTCACAGATACGCAGTATTTT.

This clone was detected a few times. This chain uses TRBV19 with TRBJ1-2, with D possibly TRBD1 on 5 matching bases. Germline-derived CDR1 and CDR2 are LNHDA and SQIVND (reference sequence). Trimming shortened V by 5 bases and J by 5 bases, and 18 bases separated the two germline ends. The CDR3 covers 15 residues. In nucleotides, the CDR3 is TGTGCCAGTAGTGCGCGGCCGGGACTCCGGTATGGCTACACCTTC. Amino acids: CASSARPGLRYGYTF.

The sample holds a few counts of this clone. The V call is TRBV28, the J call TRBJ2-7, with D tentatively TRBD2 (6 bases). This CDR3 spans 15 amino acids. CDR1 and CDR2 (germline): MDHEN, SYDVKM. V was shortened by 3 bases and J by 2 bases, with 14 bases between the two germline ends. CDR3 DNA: TGTGCCAGCAGTTTGTATGGGGGGAACGCCTACGAGCAGTACTTC. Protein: CASSLYGGNAYEQYF.

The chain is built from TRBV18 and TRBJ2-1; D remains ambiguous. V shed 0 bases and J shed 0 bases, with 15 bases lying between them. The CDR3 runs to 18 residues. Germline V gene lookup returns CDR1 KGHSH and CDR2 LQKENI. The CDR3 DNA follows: TGTGCCAGCTCACCACCGGTCAGTTCCACCAGCTCCTACAATGAGCAGTTCTTC. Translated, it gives CASSPPVSSTSSYNEQFF.

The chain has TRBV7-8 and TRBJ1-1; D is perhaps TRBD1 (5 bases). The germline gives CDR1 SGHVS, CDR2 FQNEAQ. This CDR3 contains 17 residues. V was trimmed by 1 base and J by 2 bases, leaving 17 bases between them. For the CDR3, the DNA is TGTGCCAGCAGCTTAGACAGGCTGGTGTTGGAAAACACTGAAGCTTTCTTT. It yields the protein CASSLDRLVLENTEAFF.

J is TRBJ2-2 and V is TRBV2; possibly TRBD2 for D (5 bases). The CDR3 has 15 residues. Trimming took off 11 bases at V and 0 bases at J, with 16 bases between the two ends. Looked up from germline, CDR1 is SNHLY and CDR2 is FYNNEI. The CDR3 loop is CAVHRGTANTGELFF. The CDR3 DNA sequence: TGTGCCGTACATCGGGGTACCGCGAACACCGGGGAGCTGTTTTTT.

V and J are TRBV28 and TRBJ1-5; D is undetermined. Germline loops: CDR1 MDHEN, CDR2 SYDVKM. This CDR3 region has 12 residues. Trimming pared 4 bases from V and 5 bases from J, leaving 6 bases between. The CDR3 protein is CASSSEDQPQHF. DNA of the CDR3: TGTGCCAGCAGTTCGGAGGATCAGCCCCAGCATTTT.

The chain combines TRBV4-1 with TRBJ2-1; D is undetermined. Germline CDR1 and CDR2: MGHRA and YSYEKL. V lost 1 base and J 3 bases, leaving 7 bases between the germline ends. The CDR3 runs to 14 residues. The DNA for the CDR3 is TGCGCCAGCAGCCAAGTTTCCAACTACAATGAGCAGTTCTTC. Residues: CASSQVSNYNEQFF.

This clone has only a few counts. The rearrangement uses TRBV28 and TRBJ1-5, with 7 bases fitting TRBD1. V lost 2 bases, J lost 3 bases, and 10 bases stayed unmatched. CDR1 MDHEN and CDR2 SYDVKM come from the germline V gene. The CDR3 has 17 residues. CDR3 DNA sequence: TGTGCCAGCAGTTTACCAGGACAGGTGAGATCCAATCAGCCCCAGCATTTT. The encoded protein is CASSLPGQVRSNQPQHF.

CDR3 amino acids: CASSLRGQGNSPLHF. CDR3 DNA sequence: TGTGCCAGCAGCTTAAGGGGACAGGGGAATTCACCCCTCCACTTT. The rearrangement links TRBV13 to TRBJ1-6; 10 bases line up with TRBD1. Germline CDR1 reads PRHDT; CDR2 reads FYEKMQ (reference sequence). Trimming removed 2 bases from V and 7 bases from J; junction bases left unmatched: 2. The CDR3 covers 15 residues.

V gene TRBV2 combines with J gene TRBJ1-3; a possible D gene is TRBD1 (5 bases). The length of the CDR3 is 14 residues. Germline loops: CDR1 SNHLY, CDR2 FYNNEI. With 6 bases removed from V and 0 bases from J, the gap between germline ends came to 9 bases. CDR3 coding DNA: TGTGCCAGCAGGGCAGGGAGCTCTGGAAACACCATATATTTT. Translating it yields CASRAGSSGNTIYF.

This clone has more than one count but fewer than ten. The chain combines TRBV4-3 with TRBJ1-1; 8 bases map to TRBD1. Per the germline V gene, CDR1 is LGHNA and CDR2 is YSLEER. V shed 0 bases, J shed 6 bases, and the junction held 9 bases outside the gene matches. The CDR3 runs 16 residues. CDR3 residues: CASSQDPQGARAEAFF. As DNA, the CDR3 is TGCGCCAGCAGCCAAGATCCGCAGGGGGCAAGGGCTGAAGCTTTCTTT.

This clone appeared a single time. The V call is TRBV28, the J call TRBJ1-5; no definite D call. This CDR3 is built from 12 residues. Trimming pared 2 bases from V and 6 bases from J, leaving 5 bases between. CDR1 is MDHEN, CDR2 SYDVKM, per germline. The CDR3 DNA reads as TGTGCCAGCAGTTTACCCAGTCAGCCCCAGCATTTT. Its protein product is CASSLPSQPQHF.

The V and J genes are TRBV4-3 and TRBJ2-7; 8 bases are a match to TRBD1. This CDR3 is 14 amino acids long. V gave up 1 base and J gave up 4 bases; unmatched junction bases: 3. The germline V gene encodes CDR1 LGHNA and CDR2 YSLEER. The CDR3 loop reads CASSQARGQYEQYF. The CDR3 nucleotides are TGCGCCAGCAGCCAAGCCAGGGGGCAATACGAGCAGTACTTC.